This T cell receptor beta chain was sequenced in a study of brain T cells in children with intractable seizures (TCRdb year 2021). In the study overall: Resected brain tissue from 53 pediatric epilepsy surgery cases was initially screened for immune gene transcripts with a NanoString immunology panel. Eight of the 12 selected surgery cases also had pre-surgery blood sequenced, which left four cases with brain tissue only. What the research found in general, with its limitations: Sequencing depth differed between pre- and post-surgery blood, so clones missing from the pre-surgery sample may reflect undersampling. The patients' HCMV serostatus was not known, and viral specificity was inferred solely from CDR3 sequence similarity.

The immunoSEQ assay was applied to genomic DNA to generate the TCR beta chain sequences. The paper's data handling went like this. CDR3 sequences not starting with the conserved framework cysteine at position 104 were manually removed. To get clonality, the normalized Shannon's Diversity Index was subtracted from one, giving values from 0 (maximal diversity) to 1 (oligoclonal). Chi-squared comparison-of-proportions tests assessed whether the same CDR3 differed in frequency between samples, such as brain versus blood. Public clonotypes were identified through searches of immuneACCESS, and similarity to known antiviral clonotypes was evaluated with the VDJdb browser. TCRdb's version of the immuneACCESS table is confined to in-frame rearrangements and falls short of the full clone set. An unresolved V gene accounts for under half of the shortfall where checked; the remainder is of unknown origin. D and trimming were read from the DNA, whereas the V and J calls and clone size are those reported in that table. For this sample there are 340,000 or so clones; about 93% appear just once. 5.5% to 6% of the sample rests with the top ten.

Note on this clone: This clone's antigen is unknown. The sample holds no much larger clone one base away, and base qualities are not on file.

The time point tag for this specimen amounts to: blood from clinic visit 5 months post-surgery; TSC patient then seizure free. The surgery cases that showed the highest brain T cell transcript signatures were chosen for TCR beta chain sequencing of brain tissue, and of blood when it was available. Before surgery, the patients had been given at least one anti-epileptic drug. TCR-sequenced patients were children with drug-resistant epilepsy due to tuberous sclerosis complex, focal cortical dysplasia, Rasmussen encephalitis or hemimegalencephaly. The Monarch genomic DNA purification kit was used to extract bulk genomic DNA from unsorted brain tissue and whole blood. Between the V and J ends, shortened by 1 base and 2 bases respectively, the junction contains 9 bases. The cysteine opens and the phenylalanine closes a CDR3 of 15 amino acids. The CDR3 DNA has 45 bases and is translated from base 1. CDR1 and CDR2 are read off the germline V gene as SGHDN and FVKESK.

The sample in question was peripheral blood, obtained 4 to 5 months after surgery. This receptor chain uses TRBV14 and TRBJ1-5; no D gene call is confident. The receptor was isolated from a boy less than two years old with tuberous sclerosis and intractable seizures. The nucleotide sequence reads as follows: TGTGCCAGCAGCCAAGGCCTATTCGGCAATCAGCCCCAGCATTTT. The translation is CASSQGLFGNQPQHF.